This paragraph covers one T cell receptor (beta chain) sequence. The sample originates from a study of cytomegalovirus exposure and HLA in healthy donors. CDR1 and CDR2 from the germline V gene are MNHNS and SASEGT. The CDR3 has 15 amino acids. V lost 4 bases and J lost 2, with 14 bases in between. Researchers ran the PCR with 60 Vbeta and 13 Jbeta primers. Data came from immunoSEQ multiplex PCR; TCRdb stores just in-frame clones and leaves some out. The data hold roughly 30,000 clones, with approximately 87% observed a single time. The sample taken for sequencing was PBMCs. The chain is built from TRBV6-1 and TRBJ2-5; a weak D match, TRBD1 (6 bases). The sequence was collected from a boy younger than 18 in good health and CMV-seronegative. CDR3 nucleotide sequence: TGTGCCAGCAGTGGGTACAGGGATCAGCAAGAGACCCAGTACTTC. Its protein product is CASSGYRDQQETQYF.